This T cell receptor (beta chain) comes out of a study of blood T cell repertoires in COVID-19. Overall study: Spain, Italy and the United States supplied samples that represented acute and convalescent COVID-19. The cDNA or gDNA used as material had been derived from T cells, B-cell-depleted T cells, or PBMCs.

Under the authors' procedure: Amplification of reference gene primers was used by the study to estimate nucleated cell counts. Assay: immunoSEQ multiplex PCR; the TCRdb copy retains only in-frame clones and omits some. The DNA gave D and trimming, while V, J and clone size come from that table. The data hold more than 85,000 clones, with more than 75% observed a single time. This CDR3 spans 17 amino acids. From germline, CDR1 is SQVTM and CDR2 ANQGSEA. The ends lost 2 bases at V and 7 bases at J; junction bases unmatched: 16. The clonotype was recovered from a woman in her forties or fifties with acute or convalescent COVID-19. Sequencing was performed on peripheral blood. The J gene is TRBJ1-2, the V gene TRBV29-1, with 10 bases identical to TRBD1. The CDR3 region is CSVELGAGRQGAGGYTF. For the CDR3, the DNA is TGCAGCGTTGAATTGGGAGCCGGTCGACAGGGGGCGGGTGGCTACACCTTC.